This T cell receptor beta chain originates from a study of blood T cell repertoires in COVID-19. The overall study: Acute and convalescent COVID-19 samples came from the United States, Italy and Spain.

Participant-given clinical history determined each cohort assignment. Contact with a PCR-confirmed or clinician-diagnosed COVID-19 case occurred within 2 weeks of entry. This CDR3 contains 13 residues. The germline V gene has CDR1 MNHNS and CDR2 SASEGT. With 2 bases removed from V and 3 bases from J, the gap between germline ends came to 6 bases. In the authors' workflow: Amplified reference gene primers provided the basis for estimating nucleated cell counts. Some clones are missing from TCRdb's copy, which holds only in-frame ones; the method was immunoSEQ multiplex PCR. Clone size and the V and J calls come from that table; the DNA yielded D and trimming. This table holds roughly 200,000 clones, about four fifths found once.

The source material was PBMCs or T cells enriched from blood (not recorded which). This chain connects TRBV6-1 to TRBJ2-3; no reliable D call. This receptor was obtained from a woman in her twenties or thirties who had been exposed to COVID-19. CDR3: CASSESGTDTQYF. In nucleotides, the CDR3 is TGTGCCAGCAGTGAATCCGGGACAGATACGCAGTATTTT.